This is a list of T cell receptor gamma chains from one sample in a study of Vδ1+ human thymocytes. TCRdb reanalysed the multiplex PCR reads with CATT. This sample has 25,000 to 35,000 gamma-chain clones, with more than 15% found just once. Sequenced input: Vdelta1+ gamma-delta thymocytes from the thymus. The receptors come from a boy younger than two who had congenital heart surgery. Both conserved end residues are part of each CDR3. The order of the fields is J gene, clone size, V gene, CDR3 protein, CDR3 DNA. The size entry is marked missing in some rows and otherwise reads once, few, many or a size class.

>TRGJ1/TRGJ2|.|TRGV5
CATRRGKLF
TGTGCCACCCGGCGGGGGAAACTCTTT
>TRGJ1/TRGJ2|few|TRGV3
CATWDSKTSYYKKLF
TGTGCCACCTGGGACAGTAAAACGTCCTATTATAAGAAACTCTTT
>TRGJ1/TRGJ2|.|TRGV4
CATWDVVVKLF
TGTGCCACCTGGGATGTCGTTGTGAAACTCTTT
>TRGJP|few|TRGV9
CALWDELLGKKIKVF
TGTGCCTTGTGGGATGAGCTTTTGGGCAAAAAAATCAAGGTATTT
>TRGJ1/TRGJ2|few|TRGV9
CALWEVLGRKLF
TGTGCCTTGTGGGAGGTGTTAGGCAGGAAACTCTTT
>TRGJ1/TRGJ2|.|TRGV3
CATWDRRRRKLF
TGTGCCACCTGGGACAGGCGGAGGAGGAAACTCTTT
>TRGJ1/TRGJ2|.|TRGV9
CALWEVLRYKKLF
TGTGCCTTGTGGGAGGTGCTTCGATATAAGAAACTCTTT
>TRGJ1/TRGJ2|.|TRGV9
CALWEKPVYYKKLF
TGTGCCTTGTGGGAGAAGCCCGTTTATTATAAGAAACTCTTT
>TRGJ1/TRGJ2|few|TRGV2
CATWDGLPYKKLF
TGTGCCACCTGGGACGGGCTTCCTTATAAGAAACTCTTT
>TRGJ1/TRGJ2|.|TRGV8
CATWIPYYKKLF
TGTGCCACCTGGATCCCTTATTATAAGAAACTCTTT
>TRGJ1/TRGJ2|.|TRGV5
CATWDRETWDNYKKLF
TGTGCCACCTGGGACAGGGAGACGTGGGATAATTATAAGAAACTCTTT
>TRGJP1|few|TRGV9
CALWEDGWFKIF
TGTGCCTTGTGGGAGGATGGTTGGTTCAAGATATTT
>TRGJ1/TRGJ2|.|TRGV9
CASWEVCKLF
TGTGCCTCGTGGGAGGTGTGTAAACTCTTT
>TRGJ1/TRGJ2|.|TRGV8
CATWDRPEDVKKLF
TGTGCCACCTGGGATCGTCCAGAAGATGTTAAGAAACTCTTT
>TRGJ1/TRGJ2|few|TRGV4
CATWESDYKKLF
TGTGCCACCTGGGAATCGGATTATAAGAAACTCTTT
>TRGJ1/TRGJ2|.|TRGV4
CATWVTDKNYYKKLF
TGTGCCACCTGGGTCACTGACAAGAATTATTATAAGAAACTCTTT
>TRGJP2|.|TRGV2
CATWGGPGSSDWIKTF
TGTGCCACCTGGGGCGGGCCAGGGAGTAGTGATTGGATCAAGACGTTT
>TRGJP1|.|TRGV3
CATWDRQWPRAWFKIF
TGTGCCACCTGGGACAGGCAATGGCCCCGGGCTTGGTTCAAGATATTT
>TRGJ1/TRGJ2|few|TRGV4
CATWGKYKKLF
TGTGCCACCTGGGGCAAGTATAAGAAACTCTTT
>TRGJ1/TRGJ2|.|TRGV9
CALWEGAPSKKLF
TGTGCCTTGTGGGAGGGGGCGCCAAGTAAGAAACTCTTT
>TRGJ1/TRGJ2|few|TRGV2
CATWEHKKLF
TGTGCCACCTGGGAGCATAAGAAACTCTTT
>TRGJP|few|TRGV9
CALWEKELGKKIKVF
TGTGCCTTGTGGGAAAAGGAGTTGGGCAAAAAAATCAAGGTATTT
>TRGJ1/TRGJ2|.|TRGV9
CALWEGVYYKKLF
TGTGCCTTGTGGGAAGGGGTTTATTATAAGAAACTCTTT
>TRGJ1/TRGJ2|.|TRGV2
CATWDGPRRPGKLF
TGTGCCACCTGGGACGGGCCCCGAAGGCCCGGGAAACTCTTT
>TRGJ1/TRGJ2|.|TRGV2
CATWDIYYKKLF
TGTGCCACCTGGGACATATATTATAAGAAACTCTTT
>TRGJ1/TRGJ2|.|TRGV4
CATWDGPRDYKKLF
TGTGCCACCTGGGATGGGCCTCGGGATTATAAGAAACTCTTT
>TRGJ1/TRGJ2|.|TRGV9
CALWERFRYKKLF
TGTGCCTTGTGGGAAAGGTTTCGTTATAAGAAACTCTTT
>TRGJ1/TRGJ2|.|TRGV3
CATWDTPFYKKLF
TGTGCCACCTGGGACACCCCTTTTTATAAGAAACTCTTT
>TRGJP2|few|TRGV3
CATWGLDWIKTF
TGTGCCACCTGGGGCCTTGATTGGATCAAGACGTTT
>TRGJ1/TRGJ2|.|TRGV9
CALWEVDPRYKKLF
TGTGCCTTGTGGGAGGTCGACCCGCGCTATAAGAAACTCTTT
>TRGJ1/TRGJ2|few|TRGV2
CATWDGLVKLF
TGTGCCACCTGGGACGGGCTGGTGAAACTCTTT
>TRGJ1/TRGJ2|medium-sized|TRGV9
CALWEDEEKLF
TGTGCCTTGTGGGAAGACGAGGAGAAACTCTTT
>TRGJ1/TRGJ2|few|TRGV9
CALWEAFDYYKKLF
TGTGCCTTGTGGGAGGCTTTCGATTATTATAAGAAACTCTTT
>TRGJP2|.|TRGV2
CATWDGGRDWIKTF
TGTGCCACCTGGGACGGGGGGCGTGATTGGATCAAGACGTTT
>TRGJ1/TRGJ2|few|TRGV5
CATWDRQNHYKKLF
TGTGCCACCTGGGACAGGCAGAATCATTATAAGAAACTCTTT
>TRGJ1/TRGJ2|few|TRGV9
CALWEGRYYKKLF
TGTGCCTTGTGGGAGGGACGTTATTATAAGAAACTCTTT